This T cell receptor (beta chain) was identified during a study of shared clonotypes between healthy human individuals. Sequencing was performed with immunoSEQ multiplex PCR; in TCRdb, only in-frame clones are kept and a portion is missing. The top ten hold 0.9% to 1.4% of the sample, which has just over 2,000,000 clones, roughly 95% seen once. CD45RO-negative, CCR7-positively selected cells formed the naive CD8 fraction, excluding terminally differentiated effector memory CD45RA+ cells. Material for sequencing was naive CD8+ T cells sorted from blood. The source of this sequence is a young man in good health.

CDR3 loop: CASRPAGGAPNQPQHF. CDR3 sequence (DNA): TGTGCCAGCAGACCCGCAGGGGGCGCCCCTAATCAGCCCCAGCATTTT. The chain recombines TRBV27 with TRBJ1-5; 8 bases match TRBD1. J gave up 4 bases and V 6 bases, and 11 bases lay outside the gene matches. Germline CDR1 and CDR2: MNHEY and SMNVEV (reference sequence). The CDR3 extends over 16 amino acids.